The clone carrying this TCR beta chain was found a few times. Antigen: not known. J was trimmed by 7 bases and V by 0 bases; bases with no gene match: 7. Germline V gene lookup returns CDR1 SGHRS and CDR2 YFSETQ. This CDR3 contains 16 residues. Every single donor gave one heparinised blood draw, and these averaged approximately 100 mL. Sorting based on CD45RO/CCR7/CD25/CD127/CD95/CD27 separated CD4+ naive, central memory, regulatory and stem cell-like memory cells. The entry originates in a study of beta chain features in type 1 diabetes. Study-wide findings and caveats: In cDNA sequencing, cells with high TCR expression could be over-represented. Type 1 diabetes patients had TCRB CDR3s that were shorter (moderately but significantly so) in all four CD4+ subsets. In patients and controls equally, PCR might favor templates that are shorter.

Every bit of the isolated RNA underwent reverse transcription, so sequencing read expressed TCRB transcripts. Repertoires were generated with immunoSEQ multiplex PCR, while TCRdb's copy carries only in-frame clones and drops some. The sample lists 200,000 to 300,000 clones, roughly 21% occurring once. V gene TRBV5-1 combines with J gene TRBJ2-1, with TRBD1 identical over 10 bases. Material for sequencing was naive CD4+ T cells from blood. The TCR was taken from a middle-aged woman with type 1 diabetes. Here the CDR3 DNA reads TGCGCCAGCAGCTTGGATGGGACAGGGGTTATGAATGAGCAGTTCTTC. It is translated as CASSLDGTGVMNEQFF.